This section outlines one T cell receptor (beta chain) sequence together with its context. The germline V gene encodes CDR1 MDHEN and CDR2 SYDVKM. The CDR3 length is 10 residues. Trimming took off 10 bases at V and 4 bases at J, with 5 bases between the two ends. Sequencing was performed with immunoSEQ multiplex PCR; in TCRdb, only in-frame clones are kept and a portion is missing. The repertoire holds about 120,000 clones, with roughly 91% as singletons. The data belong to a study of PD-L1 blockade in urothelial cancer. The time point: peripheral blood 6 weeks after treatment start. This material consisted of PBMCs, taken around atezolizumab (anti-PD-L1) treatment. The TCR comes from a man in his 60s with urothelial cancer. V and J are TRBV28 and TRBJ2-1; D call uncertain. Written as DNA, the CDR3 is TGTGCCACCGGGTACAATGAGCAGTTCTTC. This codes for CATGYNEQFF.